The sequence of this T cell receptor (beta chain) was determined in a study of cytomegalovirus exposure and HLA in healthy donors. Across the study: As an earlier analysis found, 180 million or so T cells yielded fewer than 130 million unique TCR beta sequences. Findings of the study overall: In a later analysis, at a false discovery rate of 0.05, approximately 15,000 TCR beta sequences matched HLA alleles. A later analysis by the authors found several of the most significant clusters apparently linked to common viral pathogens.

In regard to this clone: Its antigen is currently unknown.

The CDR3 consists of 14 residues. V was cut by 0 bases and J by 1 base, with 6 bases left in between. Germline V gene lookup returns CDR1 MNHEY and CDR2 SVGAGI. With 60 Vbeta and 13 Jbeta primers, the PCR was carried out. The data were produced by immunoSEQ multiplex PCR, yet TCRdb's version contains in-frame clones alone and is incomplete. The profile shows around 100,000 clones, about four fifths of them singletons. J is TRBJ2-5 and V is TRBV6-5; D ambiguous. The sample comprised PBMCs. The clonotype was recovered from a man aged 25 to 40 in good health and CMV-seropositive. The DNA of the CDR3 is TGTGCCAGCAGTTACTCGCCAGGCCAAGAGACCCAGTACTTC. Protein product: CASSYSPGQETQYF.